Sequencing of this T cell receptor beta chain was carried out in a study of persistence of HIV-infected CD4 T cells. As for this clone: Its antigen is undetermined.

Germline V gene data show CDR1 as SGHTA and CDR2 as FQGNSA. Trimming cost V 5 bases and J 3 bases, with 10 bases left between them. This CDR3 comprises 14 residues. Lysates of CMV-infected fibroblasts at 8 to 10 ug/mL stimulated these cells. Memory cells lacking CD40L and CD69 with high CD45RO were sorted. A roughly 20-hour stimulation of CD8-depleted PBMCs used anti-CD28/CD49d costimulation, CD40-blocking antibody and enfuvirtide. The immunoSEQ assay was version 4, run in survey mode. Each sample used up to 1 ug genomic DNA diluted to around 10 ng/uL. Clones were sequenced by immunoSEQ multiplex PCR, and TCRdb holds only the in-frame ones, with some missing. The sample lists around 48,000 clones, about four fifths occurring once.

The rearrangement links TRBV7-2 to TRBJ2-2; D is unclear. The TCR was taken from an adult man with HIV who was CMV-seropositive. The sample was CD4+ T cells sorted from PBMCs after 18-hour stimulation, taken from a patient who received antiretroviral therapy. As DNA, the CDR3 is TGTGCCAGCAGCCCCCATGGTGACACCGGGGAGCTGTTTTTT. Translation gives CASSPHGDTGELFF. The whole variable domain, remainder taken from reference TRBV7-2 and TRBJ2-2, is GAGVSQSPSNKVTEKGKDVELRCDPISGHTALYWYRQSLGQGLEFLIYFQGNSAPDKSGLPSDRFSAERTGGSVSTLTIQRTQQEDSAVYLCASSPHGDTGELFFGEGSRLTVL.